This is a list of T cell receptor beta chains from one sample in a study of blood T cell repertoires in COVID-19. This table comes from immunoSEQ multiplex PCR, and its TCRdb copy is limited to in-frame clones, with some not included. Here the sample spans around 700,000 clones, around 89% being singletons. The sample was peripheral blood. These TCRs come from a woman younger than 30 with acute or convalescent COVID-19. CDR3s include the opening cysteine and the closing phenylalanine or tryptophan. The order of the fields is D gene, J gene, clone size, V gene, CDR3 protein, CDR3 DNA. The D gene is left open where the match is weak. The size of a clone is reported for some rows only, either as once, few or many, or as a class for expanded clones.

d_call: NA; j_call: TRBJ1-1; clone_size: NA; v_call: TRBV6-6; cdr3_aa: CASSYSGGEAFF; cdr3_nt: TGTGCCAGCAGTTACTCGGGGGGTGAAGCTTTCTTT
d_call: NA; j_call: TRBJ2-2; clone_size: NA; v_call: TRBV14; cdr3_aa: CASSQNWGGTGELFF; cdr3_nt: TGTGCCAGCAGCCAAAACTGGGGCGGTACCGGGGAGCTGTTTTTT
d_call: TRBD1; j_call: TRBJ1-1; clone_size: once; v_call: TRBV30; cdr3_aa: CAWSEQGGFTEAFF; cdr3_nt: TGTGCCTGGAGTGAACAAGGGGGCTTCACTGAAGCTTTCTTT
d_call: TRBD2; j_call: TRBJ2-2; clone_size: few; v_call: TRBV2; cdr3_aa: CASSEAASGGRGGELFF; cdr3_nt: TGTGCCAGCAGTGAAGCGGCTAGCGGGGGGCGTGGCGGGGAGCTGTTTTTT
d_call: NA; j_call: TRBJ2-5; clone_size: once; v_call: TRBV13; cdr3_aa: CASKEWGQYQETQYF; cdr3_nt: TGTGCCTCTAAGGAGTGGGGGCAGTACCAAGAGACCCAGTACTTC
d_call: NA; j_call: TRBJ1-4; clone_size: NA; v_call: TRBV6-2/TRBV6-3; cdr3_aa: CASSTAPGTNEKLFF; cdr3_nt: TGTGCCAGCAGCACCGCACCGGGTACTAATGAAAAACTGTTTTTT
d_call: NA; j_call: TRBJ2-7; clone_size: NA; v_call: TRBV27; cdr3_aa: CASSPGQFYEQYF; cdr3_nt: TGTGCCAGCAGCCCCGGACAGTTCTACGAGCAGTACTTC
d_call: NA; j_call: TRBJ1-5; clone_size: NA; v_call: TRBV4-3; cdr3_aa: CASSQEAYSNQPQHF; cdr3_nt: TGCGCCAGCAGCCAAGAAGCATATAGCAATCAGCCCCAGCATTTT
d_call: TRBD1; j_call: TRBJ2-7; clone_size: NA; v_call: TRBV6-5; cdr3_aa: CASSYSGQETYEQYF; cdr3_nt: TGTGCCAGCAGTTACTCCGGACAGGAAACCTACGAGCAGTACTTC
d_call: TRBD1; j_call: TRBJ2-4; clone_size: NA; v_call: TRBV2; cdr3_aa: CASGSLGQGAKNIQYF; cdr3_nt: TGTGCCAGCGGGTCTTTGGGACAGGGGGCCAAAAACATTCAGTACTTC
d_call: TRBD1; j_call: TRBJ2-7; clone_size: once; v_call: TRBV6-5; cdr3_aa: CASLDRGSEQYF; cdr3_nt: TGTGCCAGCTTGGACAGGGGGAGTGAGCAGTACTTC
d_call: NA; j_call: TRBJ1-3; clone_size: NA; v_call: TRBV2; cdr3_aa: CASSEAQPDSFWNTIYF; cdr3_nt: TGTGCCAGCAGTGAAGCGCAGCCGGACAGCTTTTGGAACACCATATATTTT
d_call: NA; j_call: TRBJ1-5; clone_size: NA; v_call: TRBV19; cdr3_aa: CASSILPGSNQPQHF; cdr3_nt: TGTGCCAGTAGTATCTTGCCAGGTAGCAATCAGCCCCAGCATTTT
d_call: NA; j_call: TRBJ2-1; clone_size: NA; v_call: TRBV6-5; cdr3_aa: CASSKQGTENEQFF; cdr3_nt: TGTGCCAGCAGTAAACAGGGTACGGAGAATGAGCAGTTCTTC
d_call: TRBD1; j_call: TRBJ1-4; clone_size: NA; v_call: TRBV10-3; cdr3_aa: CAISESSGGGEKLFF; cdr3_nt: TGTGCCATCAGTGAGTCTTCAGGGGGCGGTGAAAAACTGTTTTTT
d_call: TRBD1; j_call: TRBJ2-1; clone_size: NA; v_call: TRBV12-5; cdr3_aa: CASGPGRGQGKYNEQFF; cdr3_nt: TGTGCTAGTGGTCCCGGACGAGGACAGGGAAAGTACAATGAGCAGTTCTTC
d_call: TRBD1; j_call: TRBJ1-2; clone_size: NA; v_call: TRBV6-6; cdr3_aa: CASSERQGALHGYTF; cdr3_nt: TGTGCCAGCAGTGAGCGACAGGGGGCTTTACATGGCTACACCTTC
d_call: TRBD1; j_call: TRBJ2-7; clone_size: NA; v_call: TRBV27; cdr3_aa: CASSPQQGFSYEQYF; cdr3_nt: TGTGCCAGCAGTCCCCAACAGGGGTTTTCCTACGAGCAGTACTTC
d_call: NA; j_call: TRBJ2-1; clone_size: NA; v_call: TRBV11-3; cdr3_aa: CASSFTGGSYNEQFF; cdr3_nt: TGTGCCAGCAGCTTCACTGGGGGCTCTTACAATGAGCAGTTCTTC
d_call: NA; j_call: TRBJ2-7; clone_size: NA; v_call: TRBV6-1; cdr3_aa: CASSRRDKSYEQYF; cdr3_nt: TGTGCCAGCAGTCGCCGGGACAAATCCTACGAGCAGTACTTC
d_call: TRBD1; j_call: TRBJ1-1; clone_size: NA; v_call: TRBV5-6; cdr3_aa: CASSLGDRGITEAFF; cdr3_nt: TGTGCCAGCAGCTTGGGGGACAGGGGTATCACTGAAGCTTTCTTT
d_call: TRBD1; j_call: TRBJ1-4; clone_size: few; v_call: TRBV4-3; cdr3_aa: CASSQQGALGYEKLFF; cdr3_nt: TGCGCCAGCAGCCAACAGGGGGCCCTGGGGTACGAAAAACTGTTTTTT
d_call: NA; j_call: TRBJ2-1; clone_size: once; v_call: TRBV11-2; cdr3_aa: CASSLGWEAIYNEQFF; cdr3_nt: TGTGCCAGCAGCTTAGGGTGGGAGGCGATTTACAATGAGCAGTTCTTC
d_call: NA; j_call: TRBJ1-1; clone_size: NA; v_call: TRBV5-6; cdr3_aa: CASSLGTEVLAAFF; cdr3_nt: TGTGCCAGCAGCTTGGGGACGGAGGTCTTGGCAGCTTTCTTT
d_call: NA; j_call: TRBJ2-1; clone_size: NA; v_call: TRBV30; cdr3_aa: CAWIFRGEQFF; cdr3_nt: TGTGCCTGGATATTCAGGGGTGAGCAGTTCTTC
d_call: TRBD1; j_call: TRBJ1-2; clone_size: NA; v_call: TRBV7-7; cdr3_aa: CASKVKGAGTLGYTF; cdr3_nt: TGTGCCAGCAAAGTTAAGGGGGCAGGGACCCTTGGCTACACCTTC
d_call: NA; j_call: TRBJ1-1; clone_size: NA; v_call: TRBV7-9; cdr3_aa: CASSLARRAEAFF; cdr3_nt: TGTGCCAGCAGCTTAGCTCGTCGCGCTGAAGCTTTCTTT
d_call: NA; j_call: TRBJ1-1; clone_size: NA; v_call: TRBV2; cdr3_aa: CASSPRTEAFF; cdr3_nt: TGTGCCAGCAGCCCTCGCACTGAAGCTTTCTTT
d_call: TRBD1; j_call: TRBJ1-5; clone_size: NA; v_call: TRBV12-5; cdr3_aa: CASGPDRSNQPQHF; cdr3_nt: TGTGCTAGTGGGCCGGACAGGTCAAATCAGCCCCAGCATTTT
d_call: TRBD1; j_call: TRBJ1-5; clone_size: once; v_call: TRBV4-3; cdr3_aa: CASSQVWTGVQPQHF; cdr3_nt: TGCGCCAGCAGCCAAGTGTGGACAGGGGTGCAGCCCCAGCATTTT
d_call: TRBD1; j_call: TRBJ1-1; clone_size: NA; v_call: TRBV6-5; cdr3_aa: CASSYLRGRQAFF; cdr3_nt: TGTGCCAGCAGTTACCTTAGGGGGCGTCAGGCTTTCTTT
d_call: NA; j_call: TRBJ1-2; clone_size: once; v_call: TRBV24-1; cdr3_aa: CATSDRRAGGYTF; cdr3_nt: TGTGCCACCAGTGACCGCAGGGCAGGAGGCTACACCTTC
d_call: NA; j_call: TRBJ1-5; clone_size: NA; v_call: TRBV2; cdr3_aa: CASRERMGPQHF; cdr3_nt: TGTGCCAGCAGAGAGAGGATGGGGCCCCAGCATTTT
d_call: NA; j_call: TRBJ1-1; clone_size: NA; v_call: TRBV29-1; cdr3_aa: CSVSGVLGANTEAFF; cdr3_nt: TGCAGCGTTTCAGGGGTCCTAGGGGCTAACACTGAAGCTTTCTTT
d_call: NA; j_call: TRBJ1-2; clone_size: NA; v_call: TRBV6-2/TRBV6-3; cdr3_aa: CASSYGGRYGYTF; cdr3_nt: TGTGCCAGCAGTTACGGTGGGAGGTATGGCTACACCTTC
d_call: NA; j_call: TRBJ1-2; clone_size: NA; v_call: TRBV12-3/TRBV12-4; cdr3_aa: CASLHLYGYTF; cdr3_nt: TGTGCCAGCTTGCACTTATATGGCTACACCTTC
d_call: TRBD1; j_call: TRBJ1-2; clone_size: NA; v_call: TRBV4-2; cdr3_aa: CASSQTTGVGGGSGGYTF; cdr3_nt: TGTGCCAGCAGCCAAACGACAGGGGTAGGGGGAGGAAGTGGTGGCTACACCTTC
d_call: NA; j_call: TRBJ1-6; clone_size: NA; v_call: TRBV30; cdr3_aa: CAWTRERNSPLHF; cdr3_nt: TGTGCCTGGACCAGGGAACGGAATTCACCCCTCCACTTT
d_call: NA; j_call: TRBJ2-7; clone_size: NA; v_call: TRBV9; cdr3_aa: CASSVVEGGSTLTRYEQYF; cdr3_nt: TGTGCCAGCAGCGTAGTGGAAGGAGGCAGCACATTAACGCGCTACGAGCAGTACTTC
d_call: TRBD2; j_call: TRBJ2-7; clone_size: NA; v_call: TRBV2; cdr3_aa: CASGGLAGAYEQYF; cdr3_nt: TGTGCCAGCGGTGGACTAGCGGGGGCCTACGAGCAGTACTTC
d_call: NA; j_call: TRBJ1-3; clone_size: NA; v_call: TRBV12-5; cdr3_aa: CASGLGRAAGNTIYF; cdr3_nt: TGTGCTAGTGGTTTGGGCAGGGCGGCCGGAAACACCATATATTTT
d_call: NA; j_call: TRBJ1-1; clone_size: NA; v_call: TRBV10-3; cdr3_aa: CAISERGNTEAFF; cdr3_nt: TGTGCCATCAGTGAAAGGGGGAACACTGAAGCTTTCTTT